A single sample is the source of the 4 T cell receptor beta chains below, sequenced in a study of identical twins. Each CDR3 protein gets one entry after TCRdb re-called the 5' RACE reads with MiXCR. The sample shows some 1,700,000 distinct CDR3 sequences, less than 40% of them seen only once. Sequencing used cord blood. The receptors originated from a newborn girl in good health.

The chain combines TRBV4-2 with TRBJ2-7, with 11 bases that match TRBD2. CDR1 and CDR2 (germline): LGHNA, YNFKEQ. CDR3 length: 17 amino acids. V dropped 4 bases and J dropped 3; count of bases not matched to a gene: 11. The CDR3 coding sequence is TGTGCCAGCAGCCGACGACTAGCGGGGACCTCCTACTACGAGCAGTACTTC. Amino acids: CASSRRLAGTSYYEQYF.

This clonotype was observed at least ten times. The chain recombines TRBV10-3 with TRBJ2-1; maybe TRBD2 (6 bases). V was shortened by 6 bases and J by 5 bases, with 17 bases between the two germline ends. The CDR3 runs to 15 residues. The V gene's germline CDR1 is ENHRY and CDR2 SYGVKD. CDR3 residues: CAIRGVGSGNNEQFF. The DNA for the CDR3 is TGTGCCATCAGGGGGGTTGGTAGCGGTAACAATGAGCAGTTCTTC.

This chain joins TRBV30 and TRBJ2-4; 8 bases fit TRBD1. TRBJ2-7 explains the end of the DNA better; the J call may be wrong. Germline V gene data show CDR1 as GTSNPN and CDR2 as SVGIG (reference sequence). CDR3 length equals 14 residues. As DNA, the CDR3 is TGTGCCTGGAGTGTAGTGACAGGGGCCTACGAGCAGTACTTC. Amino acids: CAWSVVTGAYEQYF.

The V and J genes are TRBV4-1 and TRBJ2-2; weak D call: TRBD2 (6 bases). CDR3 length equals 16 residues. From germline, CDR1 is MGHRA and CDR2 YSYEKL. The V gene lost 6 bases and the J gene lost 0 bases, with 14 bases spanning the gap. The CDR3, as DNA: TGCGCCAGCAGTCACTGGCGGGGTTCGAACACCGGGGAGCTGTTTTTT. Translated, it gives CASSHWRGSNTGELFF.